This T cell receptor beta chain was recorded in a study of shared clonotypes between healthy human individuals (dated by TCRdb to 2019 to 2021). Turning to the overall study: A few men and a couple of women, aged 18 to 49 years, made up the cohort. For each donor, CD4 naive and CD4 memory were each run on three plates, CD8 naive on two plates, and CD8 memory on one plate. Blood TCR repertoires of roughly five healthy adults were deeply sequenced to estimate repertoire size and the extent of clonotype sharing between individuals. To increase sequencing depth and limit assay-specific biases, different laboratories used diverse techniques to prepare libraries and sequence TCR repertoires. Per donor, leukapheresis produced somewhere between about 0.9 and 10 billion PBMCs. Study-wide findings and limitations: Pairwise subsampling indicated that sequencing depth was expected to affect the degree of clonotype sharing among donors. The genetic and exposure-history diversity represented was limited by the small number of donors. Naive subsets generally had larger estimated clonotype richness than memory subsets. Compared with non-shared clonotypes, the clonotypes found in all four sorted-subset donors had higher generation probabilities. Approximately 4.8% of naive CD4, 3% to 4% of naive CD8, about 2.4% of memory CD4, and approximately 0.4% of memory CD8 clonotypes were shared across a few donors. Sampling was restricted to blood, and TCR repertoires in tissues likely differ from the TCR repertoires found in blood. Rarefaction of sorted-subset datasets indicated incomplete sequencing despite the large sequencing depth.

The germline V and J ends show losses of 4 bases and 2 bases respectively, and no gene match explains 7 bases of the junction. CDR1 MGHRA and CDR2 YSYEKL were looked up in the germline V gene. Spanning cysteine to phenylalanine, the CDR3 consists of 16 amino acids. Kept here is only the CDR3 DNA, which spans 48 bases and is read in frame from base 1. In regard to this clone: Its cognate antigen has yet to be identified. Base quality data are lacking; no much larger clone is found one base away.

Donors were healthy HIV-negative adults with no recently reported acute infections or vaccinations. Only Caucasian adults living in Nashville, Tennessee, USA were represented among the donors. CD4+ T cells were enriched through magnetic negative selection, after which naive cells were positively selected on CD45RA and the remaining negative fraction served as the memory subset. After blood collection by leukapheresis, PBMCs were isolated using Ficoll-Histopaque density gradient centrifugation and then cryopreserved in the vapor phase of liquid nitrogen. Analytical flow cytometry was used to check the purity and quantity of every magnetically sorted T cell population. Genomic DNA was isolated from each sorted fraction and quantified by UV absorbance on a Nanodrop 2000c. Using the deep immunoSEQ assay, multiplex PCR amplified TCR CDR3 regions from genomic DNA. Extracted genomic DNA from each cell subset was distributed evenly across all wells of several immunoSEQ 96-well plates, and each plate was treated as a replicate. Each replicate PCR for sorted subsets received about 220 ng genomic DNA, equal to about 30,000 T cell genomes. Purified libraries were measured with a Qubit 3.0 fluorometer, size-checked on a Bioanalyzer 2100, and measured again with the KAPA Library Quantification kit. Every immunoSEQ 96-well plate was sequenced on a separate single-read 150-cycle Illumina NextSeq 550 flow cell. For the original study's pipeline: Because only junctional sequences without quality scores were contained in the immunoSEQ output, filtering matching that applied to full-length reads could not be performed. To assign V/J genes and CDR3, sequences were annotated against IMGT germline references using PyIR, a Python wrapper for IgBLAST v1.9. Any read was removed if the V/J assignment was weak (E-value above 1e-6), the CDR3 was missing, or the read contained stop codons, out-of-frame junctions, or ambiguous translated residues. V3J clonotypes were defined as sequences sharing an identical inferred V gene, J gene, and CDR3 amino acid sequence. Percentage overlap between repertoires was calculated by dividing the number of shared unique clonotypes by the size of the smaller repertoire. Richness of each repertoire was evaluated using RTK rarefaction, the Chao1 estimator, and Recon v2.1 estimates of unobserved clonotypes. Generation probabilities for all TCRbeta clonotypes obtained by the gDNA method from four donors were computed using OLGA. TCRdb carries this immuneACCESS record with in-frame sequences only. Its versions omit some clonotypes, under half of them owing to an unresolved V gene in the studies checked, with the rest unexplained. V and J calls and clone size follow that table, whereas D and trimming were derived from the DNA. Recorded for this sample are approximately 2.5 million clones; roughly 93% of them occurred a single time. Approximately 0.35% of the sample is in the top ten clones.

The sequence came from a man aged 18 to 29 in good health. Some clones in this sample may be carry-over from other donors' samples. The sequencing sample was made of naive CD4+ T cells from PBMCs. Read against the paper, the sample's cell subset or site label means: CD45RA+ positively selected. This chain joins TRBV4-1 to TRBJ2-1; 8 bases in the middle match TRBD2. The base sequence is TGCGCCAGCAGCCTTCATAGCGGGACTCCCTACAATGAGCAGTTCTTC. Its translation is CASSLHSGTPYNEQFF.